This T cell receptor beta chain was retrieved from a study of blood T cells in healthy people across ages. Study-level findings and limits: In these data, TCR beta diversity tracked strongly with naive T cell percentage. Donor CMV status was unknown, possibly confounding expanded clonotype changes. Compared with aged donors, long-lived donors showed fewer expanded clones, suggesting selection.

This CDR3 region has 15 residues. Germline assignment: CDR1 SEHNR and CDR2 FQNEAQ (reference sequence). V was trimmed by 1 base and J by 5 bases, leaving 9 bases between them. Combining a sample-barcoded 5' primer with a J-beta primer mix, a second PCR ran for 7 to 11 cycles. Carrying 12 random nucleotides, a template-switch adaptor labeled each individual cDNA molecule. MiXCR, applied by TCRdb to the 5' RACE reads, yields one record per CDR3 protein. The sample holds about 1.4 million distinct CDR3 sequences, 55% to 75% seen once. This clonotype was observed a few times. Its specificity is not known. The sequence came from a man younger than 30 in good health. The chain recombines TRBV7-9 with TRBJ1-6, with D hard to call. Sequenced: blood. DNA of the CDR3: TGTGCCAGCAGCTTAGAGGTCCCCAATAATTCACCCCTCCACTTT. It translates to CASSLEVPNNSPLHF.